Shown below are 28 T cell receptor beta chains from a single sample sequenced in a study of spatial heterogeneity in lung cancer (dated by TCRdb to the late 2010s). The time point label corresponds to: blood at routine non-recurrence follow-up after resection. TCR sequencing used whole RNA extracted from tumor and nontumor lung tissue, or from cryopreserved PBMC samples, without cell sorting. Library generation was performed with 5' RACE. Sequencing was carried out with a NextSeq 500. TCRdb ran its own pipeline on the public reads, namely fastp trimming at Q25 and MiXCR clone calling, and kept in-frame beta chains. All rows with the same CDR3 protein become a single entry with the most common DNA and genes. For this sample there are about 52,000 distinct CDR3 sequences; around 7% appear just once. The ten largest clones take up approximately 35% of the sample. Sequences were derived from PBMCs, sampled at follow-up. These receptors were collected from a female donor with early-stage non-small cell lung cancer.

V is TRBV6-2 or TRBV6-3 and J is TRBJ1-5; D remains ambiguous. The CDR3 covers 12 residues. V was cut by 2 bases and J by 4 bases, with 3 bases left in between. Germline CDR1 is MNHEY and CDR2 is SVGEGT. This chain's CDR3 is CASSYTNQPQHF. The CDR3 region has the DNA TGTGCCAGCAGTTACACTAATCAGCCCCAGCATTTT.

As to this clonotype: A much larger clone is a single base away; this may be a read error. The CDR3 carries no conserved terminal phenylalanine or tryptophan, so it likely arises from a read error. The V gene is TRBV12-3 or TRBV12-4, the J gene TRBJ2-7; D unclear. Between the trimmed V and J ends, which lost 3 bases and 6 bases, there was a span of 12 bases. The CDR3 length is 13 residues. Here the CDR3 reads CASSLKQVAEQYS. The CDR3 DNA reads TGTGCCAGCAGTTTGAAGCAGGTGGCCGAGCAGTACTCC.

In its sample, this clonotype was seen many times. The V call is TRBV6-2 or TRBV6-3, the J call TRBJ1-5, with D unresolved. Germline-derived CDR1 and CDR2 are MNHEY and SVGEGT. Trimming took 0 bases from V and 4 from J, leaving 10 bases between them. The length of the CDR3 is 15 residues. In nucleotides, the CDR3 is TGTGCCAGCAGTTACTCCTTAGCGGGAAATCAGCCCCAGCATTTT. As protein: CASSYSLAGNQPQHF.

This clonotype occurred many times. The chain recombines TRBV6-5 with TRBJ1-5; the match to TRBD1 covers 8 bases. CDR3 length equals 15 residues. V lost 6 bases, J lost 2 bases, and 6 bases stayed unmatched. Germline CDR1 reads MNHEY; CDR2 reads SVGAGI. The CDR3 is CASSRKTGGNQPQHF. The CDR3 DNA reads TGTGCCAGCAGCCGAAAGACAGGGGGCAATCAGCCCCAGCATTTT.

V usage is TRBV25-1 and J usage is TRBJ1-1, with D hard to call. Trimming cost V 8 bases and J 8 bases, with 24 bases left between them. CDR3 length: 15 residues. Germline V gene data show CDR1 as MGHDK and CDR2 as SYGVNS. CDR3 in DNA: TGTGCCAGCCCAGTCCCCGATTGGCAGCCGGAGGAAGCTTTCTTT. Amino acids: CASPVPDWQPEEAFF.

This clonotype was detected many times. The chain uses TRBV5-1 and TRBJ1-1; 7 bases align to TRBD1. The ends lost 4 bases at V and 6 bases at J; junction bases unmatched: 6. CDR1 SGHRS and CDR2 YFSETQ come from the germline V gene. The CDR3 runs to 13 residues. The CDR3 loop reads CASSIQGTAEAFF. The CDR3 nucleotides are TGCGCCAGCAGCATACAGGGGACCGCTGAAGCTTTCTTT. Full variable domain (remainder filled in from reference TRBV5-1 and TRBJ1-1): KAGVTQTPRYLIKTRGQQVTLSCSPISGHRSVSWYQQTPGQGLQFLFEYFSETQRNKGNFPGRFSGRQFSNSRSEMNVSTLELGDSALYLCASSIQGTAEAFFGQGTRLTVV.

This clonotype was observed a few times. The chain links TRBV7-2 to TRBJ2-5, with TRBD2 matching 9 bases. The junction had 6 bases not matched to a gene; V was cut back by 3 bases and J by 4 bases. The CDR3 covers 15 residues. CDR1 is SGHTA and CDR2 is FQGNSA in the germline V gene. CDR3 region: CASSLAGGLVETQYF. In DNA, the CDR3 is TGTGCCAGCAGCTTGGCGGGGGGGTTAGTAGAGACCCAGTACTTC.

This clonotype was seen more than once but under ten times. V usage is TRBV3-1 and J usage is TRBJ1-1, with D possibly matching TRBD1 (6 bases). The ends were cut back, 0 bases at V and 7 bases at J, with 15 bases in the middle. This CDR3 has 15 residues. CDR1 is LGHDT, CDR2 YNNKEL, per germline (reference sequence). The CDR3: CASSQDRSLRGEAFF. The CDR3 coding sequence is TGTGCCAGCAGCCAAGATCGGTCCCTCAGGGGTGAAGCTTTCTTT. The full variable domain, with the rest looked up from reference TRBV3-1 and TRBJ1-1, is DTAVSQTPKYLVTQMGNDKSIKCEQNLGHDTMYWYKQDSKKFLKIMFSYNNKELIINETVPNRFSPKSPDKAHLNLHINSLELGDSAVYFCASSQDRSLRGEAFFGQGTRLTVV.

There are many counts of this clonotype. This chain links TRBV7-2 with TRBJ2-2, with D hard to call. This CDR3 region has 16 residues. Germline CDR1 SGHTA, CDR2 FQGNSA. V was shortened by 3 bases and J by 4 bases, with 15 bases between the two germline ends. The CDR3 protein is CASSLIARSLTGELFF. The CDR3 region has the DNA TGTGCCAGCAGCTTGATAGCCCGCTCCCTCACCGGGGAGCTGTTTTTT.

The chain carries TRBV4-3 and TRBJ2-3; 7 positions agree with TRBD2. The CDR3 totals 18 residues. J lost 2 bases, V lost 3 bases, and 14 bases had no gene match. Germline CDR1 is LGHNA and CDR2 is YSLEER. The CDR3 nucleotides are TGCGCCAGCAGCCAGGGCCAACTGACTAGCAGCGCCACAGATACGCAGTATTTT. Amino acid sequence: CASSQGQLTSSATDTQYF.

The gene calls are TRBV19 and TRBJ2-3; D remains ambiguous. Germline V gene sequence: CDR1 LNHDA, CDR2 SQIVND (reference sequence). The CDR3 consists of 13 residues. V was pared by 3 bases and J by 6 bases, with 10 bases between. CDR3 amino acids: CASSIKVVDTQYF. The CDR3 bases are TGTGCCAGTAGTATCAAAGTGGTGGATACGCAGTATTTT.

This clonotype has only a few counts. V and J are TRBV27 and TRBJ1-4; no firm D call. Germline assignment: CDR1 MNHEY and CDR2 SMNVEV (reference sequence). The CDR3 has 15 amino acids. V dropped 4 bases and J dropped 2 bases, with 11 bases sitting between them. CDR3 sequence (DNA): TGTGCCAGCAGTTCCGCGGAAGGGACTAATGAAAAACTGTTTTTT. Protein: CASSSAEGTNEKLFF.

This clonotype was seen repeatedly, ten times or more. This chain connects TRBV5-1 to TRBJ2-6; TRBD1 is a possible D gene (5 bases). The CDR3 runs to 15 residues. Germline CDR1 is SGHRS and CDR2 is YFSETQ. Trimming removed 7 bases at V and 0 bases at J, with 11 bases between. The CDR3 region is CASSIQGSGANVLTF. CDR3 DNA sequence: TGCGCCAGCTCCATTCAGGGCTCTGGGGCCAACGTCCTGACTTTC.

The table lists this clonotype with a few counts. The gene calls are TRBV15 and TRBJ2-3; tentatively, D is TRBD1 (7 bases). Trimming shortened V by 5 bases and J by 2 bases, and 11 bases separated the two germline ends. The CDR3 loop spans 14 amino acids. Germline CDR1 reads LNHNV; CDR2 reads YYDKDF (reference sequence). The CDR3 loop reads CATSGGGVTDTQYF. CDR3 sequence (DNA): TGTGCCACCAGCGGAGGGGGCGTCACAGATACGCAGTATTTT.

This clonotype was found many times. The rearrangement links TRBV5-5 to TRBJ2-1; 7 bases are shared with TRBD1. CDR3 length equals 18 residues. Losses at the gene ends were 1 base for V and 10 bases for J; bases not matched to a gene: 20. Looked up from germline, CDR1 is SGHKS and CDR2 is YYEKEE (reference sequence). CDR3 coding DNA: TGTGCCAGCAGCTTGAAACCTCCCGGACAGGACTTCGGCAGGGAGCAGTTCTTC. Encoded protein: CASSLKPPGQDFGREQFF. The whole variable domain, filled in from reference TRBV5-5 and TRBJ2-1, reads DAGVTQSPTHLIKTRGQQVTLRCSPISGHKSVSWYQQVLGQGPQFIFQYYEKEERGRGNFPDRFSARQFPNYSSELNVNALLLGDSALYLCASSLKPPGQDFGREQFFGPGTRLTVL.

This clonotype showed up many times. V and J are TRBV7-9 and TRBJ2-3; unclear D gene. This CDR3 is 12 amino acids long. Trimming pared 1 base from V and 1 base from J, leaving 0 bases between. Germline V CDR1 and CDR2: SEHNR, FQNEAQ (reference sequence). The CDR3 DNA reads as TGTGCCAGCAGCTTAGGCACAGATACGCAGTATTTT. This translates into CASSLGTDTQYF.

This clonotype was observed many times. The chain employs TRBV9 and TRBJ1-2; possibly TRBD1 for D (5 bases). V lost 4 bases and J 4 bases, leaving 14 bases between the germline ends. Germline CDR1 reads SGDLS; CDR2 reads YYNGEE. CDR3 size: 14 residues. The CDR3 spells CASSLRGVSYGYTF. The CDR3 region has the DNA TGTGCCAGCAGCTTACGGGGGGTCTCCTATGGCTACACCTTC. Full variable domain (outside the CDR3, taken from reference TRBV9 and TRBJ1-2): DSGVTQTPKHLITATGQRVTLRCSPRSGDLSVYWYQQSLDQGLQFLIQYYNGEERAKGNILERFSAQQFPDLHSELNLSSLELGDSALYFCASSLRGVSYGYTFGSGTRLTVV.

The CDR3 DNA sequence: TGCAGCGTTGAAGGGGGACGCTCCTACAATGAGCAGTTCTTC. Protein sequence: CSVEGGRSYNEQFF. This chain uses TRBV29-1 with TRBJ2-1, with D perhaps given as TRBD1 or TRBD2 (5 bases each). V shed 1 base and J shed 0 bases, with 7 bases lying between them. CDR1 and CDR2 (germline): SQVTM, ANQGSEA. The CDR3 spans 14 residues.

This clonotype was picked up many times. This sequence joins TRBV20-1 and TRBJ2-3; D gene ambiguous. The germline V and J ends were trimmed by 3 bases and 5 bases, with 6 bases remaining between them. The germline gives CDR1 DFQATT, CDR2 SNEGSKA (reference sequence). The CDR3 length is 11 residues. The CDR3 here is CSASHGDTQYF. CDR3 DNA sequence: TGCAGTGCTAGTCATGGAGATACGCAGTATTTT.

This clonotype was recorded only once. The missing conserved phenylalanine or tryptophan at the end of this CDR3 makes a read error likely. The rearrangement links TRBV7-2 to TRBJ2-2; tentatively, D is TRBD2 (6 bases). Trimming shortened V by 5 bases and J by 6 bases, and 16 bases separated the two germline ends. The germline CDR1 and CDR2 sequences are SGHTA and FQGNSA. The CDR3 has 15 residues. The CDR3 region is CASSPPEWRAGELFL. The CDR3 DNA follows: TGTGCCAGCAGCCCCCCCGAGTGGAGGGCCGGGGAGCTGTTTCTT.

This clonotype has more than one count but fewer than ten. The J gene is TRBJ2-3, the V gene TRBV5-1; possibly TRBD2 for D (5 bases). V was shortened by 2 bases and J by 2 bases, with 9 bases between the two germline ends. The CDR3 length is 14 residues. The germline V gene has CDR1 SGHRS and CDR2 YFSETQ. CDR3 protein: CASSFRGDTDTQYF. DNA for the CDR3: TGCGCCAGCAGCTTCCGGGGTGACACAGATACGCAGTATTTT.

This clonotype occurred a few times. The chain couples TRBV5-1 to TRBJ2-7; 9 nucleotides align to TRBD1. From germline, CDR1 is SGHRS and CDR2 YFSETQ. V lost 0 bases to trimming and J lost 3 bases; unmatched junction nucleotides: 10. The CDR3 runs 17 residues. DNA for the CDR3: TGCGCCAGCAGCTTGGGGGTCTCCGGGACAGGGATCTACGAGCAGTACTTC. It codes for CASSLGVSGTGIYEQYF.

The rearrangement links TRBV7-9 to TRBJ2-7; no definite D call. The germline V gene encodes CDR1 SEHNR and CDR2 FQNEAQ (reference sequence). V lost 5 bases and J 5 bases, leaving 16 bases between the germline ends. The length of the CDR3 is 14 residues. CDR3 bases: TGTGCCAGCAGCGCATGGACGGGCGCCGACGAGCAGTACTTC. Encoded protein: CASSAWTGADEQYF. The entire variable domain, with the rest obtained from reference TRBV7-9 and TRBJ2-7, is as follows: DTGVSQNPRHKITKRGQNVTFRCDPISEHNRLYWYRQTLGQGPEFLTYFQNEAQLEKSRLLSDRFSAERPKGSFSTLEIQRTEQGDSAMYLCASSAWTGADEQYFGPGTRLTVT.

CDR3 sequence reads: CASSTGTGGPNTEAFF. The CDR3 DNA sequence: TGTGCCAGCAGCACCGGGACAGGGGGACCTAACACTGAAGCTTTCTTT. V is TRBV14 and J is TRBJ1-1, with 11 bases that match TRBD1. This CDR3 is 16 amino acids long. The germline gives CDR1 SGHDN, CDR2 FVKESK. The trim removed 5 bases at V and 2 bases at J, leaving 7 bases unmatched.

This chain uses TRBV20-1 with TRBJ2-5, with a possible D match to TRBD1 (6 bases). With 6 bases removed from V and 5 bases from J, the gap between germline ends came to 13 bases. This CDR3 region has 12 residues. Germline-derived CDR1 and CDR2 are DFQATT and SNEGSKA (reference sequence). In DNA, the CDR3 is TGCAGTGCCAGGGGCACCCAGGAGACCCAGTACTTC. Amino acids: CSARGTQETQYF.

This clonotype was recorded at least ten times. The V gene is TRBV5-1, the J gene TRBJ1-2; D is undetermined. The CDR3 sequence is 14 residues long. Germline-derived CDR1 and CDR2 are SGHRS and YFSETQ. The V end lost 0 bases, the J end lost 7 bases, and 13 bases lay between the germline ends. The CDR3 nucleotides are TGCGCCAGCAGCTTGGCAGATTTGGACGCTGGCTACACCTTC. Translation: CASSLADLDAGYTF.

This clonotype appeared a few times. V is TRBV29-1 and J is TRBJ1-2; D gene unclear. V was trimmed by 0 bases and J by 5 bases, leaving 7 bases between them. The CDR3 extends over 12 amino acids. Germline lookup yields CDR1 SQVTM and CDR2 ANQGSEA. DNA of the CDR3: TGCAGCGTTGAAGATTCGTTATATGGCTACACCTTC. It specifies CSVEDSLYGYTF.

This rearrangement joins TRBV9 to TRBJ2-1, with 8 bases matching TRBD2. The length of the CDR3 is 15 residues. Germline-derived CDR1 and CDR2 are SGDLS and YYNGEE. J was trimmed by 9 bases and V by 1 base; bases with no gene match: 9. CDR3 bases: TGTGCCAGCAGCGTATACGGGAGGGCGGATGGTGAGCAGTTCTTC. Translation: CASSVYGRADGEQFF.